Listed here is a single T cell receptor (beta chain). Its antigen remains unknown. TCRdb reprocessed the 5' RACE reads and stores each CDR3 protein as one record, lacking DNA. The sample features about 380,000 distinct CDR3 sequences, with 2.6% in its top ten. Germline V gives CDR1 SGHTA, CDR2 FQGNSA. There are 14 residues in the CDR3. This sample is drawn from a study of monozygotic twins with inflammatory bowel disease. Study-level results: Possibly because of limited power, concordant and discordant twins showed no difference in repertoire similarity.

Sequenced input: blood. The TCR comes from a human donor with ulcerative colitis or Crohn's disease, or a healthy co-twin of an affected twin (not recorded which). This chain connects TRBV7-2 to TRBJ2-5; there is no DNA to check the TCRdb D call of TRBD1. The CDR3 spells CARHLPGQQETQYF.